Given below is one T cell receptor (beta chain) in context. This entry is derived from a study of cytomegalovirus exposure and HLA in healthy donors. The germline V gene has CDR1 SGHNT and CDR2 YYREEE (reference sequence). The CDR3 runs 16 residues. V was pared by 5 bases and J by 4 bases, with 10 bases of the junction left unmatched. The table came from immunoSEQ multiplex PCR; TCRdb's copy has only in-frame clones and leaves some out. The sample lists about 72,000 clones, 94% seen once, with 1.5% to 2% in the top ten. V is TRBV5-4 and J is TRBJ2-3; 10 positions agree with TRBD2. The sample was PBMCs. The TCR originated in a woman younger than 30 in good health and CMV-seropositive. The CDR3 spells CASRFLSAGGPDTQYF. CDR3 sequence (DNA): TGTGCCAGCAGGTTCCTCTCAGCGGGAGGGCCAGATACGCAGTATTTT.